Shown below are 23 T cell receptor beta chains from a single sample sequenced in a study of vaccination and CD4 T cells after COVID-19. Sequenced with the Oncomine TCR Beta short-read assay was DNA taken from cultured CD4+ T cells. TCRdb redid the calling of the PCR reads with MiXCR, one entry per CDR3 protein. The data contain approximately 20,000 distinct CDR3 sequences, roughly 29% of them seen just once; the ten biggest clones take up just under 15%. The sample's treatment: roughly 11-day PBMC culture with coronavirus spike peptide pools or control peptides (ViraFEST assay). No antigens are known for them. Sample: cultured CD4+ T cells from blood. Every receptor here comes from a human donor with COVID-19.

The chain has TRBV30 and TRBJ2-5, with D perhaps being TRBD1 or TRBD2 (6 bases each). Between the trimmed V and J ends, which lost 1 base and 2 bases, there was a span of 14 bases. CDR3 length equals 15 residues. Looked up from germline, CDR1 is GTSNPN and CDR2 is SVGIG (reference sequence). CDR3 region: CAWSEGGAGQETQYF. CDR3 DNA sequence: TGTGCCTGGAGTGAGGGGGGCGCGGGGCAAGAGACCCAGTACTTC.

This clonotype was counted a few times. The chain links TRBV6-2 or TRBV6-3 to TRBJ1-2; the match to TRBD1 covers 12 bases. V shed 5 bases and J 1 base; nucleotides not matched to a gene: 11. Germline V gives CDR1 MNHEY, CDR2 SVGEGT. The CDR3 has 18 amino acids. CDR3 bases: TGTGCCAGCAGTGTTCCCGGGACAGGGGGCGATTTTAACTATGGCTACACCTTC. Protein: CASSVPGTGGDFNYGYTF.

This clonotype was observed a handful of times. The chain links TRBV6-1 to TRBJ2-5; tentatively, D is TRBD2 (6 bases). The germline V gene has CDR1 MNHNS and CDR2 SASEGT. The CDR3 extends over 14 amino acids. V dropped 4 bases and J dropped 2 bases, with 11 bases sitting between them. Here the CDR3 DNA reads TGTGCCAGCAGTGTGAGTAGCGGACAAGAGACCCAGTACTTC. It yields the protein CASSVSSGQETQYF.

This chain uses TRBV19 with TRBJ2-1; 9 bases are a match to TRBD2. Germline V gives CDR1 LNHDA, CDR2 SQIVND (reference sequence). The CDR3 has 17 residues. Unmatched junction bases numbered 11, after V lost 4 bases and J lost 4 bases. For the CDR3, the DNA is TGTGCCAGTAGTACCCTCTCCGGGACTAGCACTTACAATGAGCAGTTCTTC. This gives the protein CASSTLSGTSTYNEQFF.

V usage is TRBV4-3 and J usage is TRBJ2-2; 10 nucleotides agree with TRBD2. This CDR3 contains 17 residues. CDR1 and CDR2 from the germline V gene are LGHNA and YSLEER. V trimming: 4 bases; J trimming: 4 bases; junction bases outside the gene matches: 9. The CDR3 is CASSPDPSSGGTGELFF. DNA for the CDR3: TGCGCCAGCAGCCCCGATCCTTCTAGCGGGGGCACCGGGGAGCTGTTTTTT.

CDR3 in DNA: TGTGCCAGCGGGTTTGGGCCCGAGGGGGCCCAGTACTTC. Its protein product is CASGFGPEGAQYF. V usage is TRBV6-2 or TRBV6-3 and J usage is TRBJ2-5; a possible D gene is TRBD1 (6 bases). The CDR3 loop spans 13 amino acids. Trimming removed 8 bases from V and 9 bases from J, with 19 bases in between. Per the germline V gene, CDR1 is MNHEY and CDR2 is SVGEGT.

V is TRBV18 and J is TRBJ1-1, with a possible D match to TRBD1 (5 bases). Germline CDR1 KGHSH, CDR2 LQKENI. The CDR3 extends over 12 amino acids. V was clipped by 3 bases and J by 4 bases, with 6 bases between them. CDR3 nucleotide sequence: TGTGCCAGCTCACCGGGGGTCACTGAAGCTTTCTTT. It specifies CASSPGVTEAFF. The full variable domain, completed using reference TRBV18 and TRBJ1-1, is NAGVMQNPRHLVRRRGQEARLRCSPMKGHSHVYWYRQLPEEGLKFMVYLQKENIIDESGMPKERFSAEFPKEGPSILRIQQVVRGDSAAYFCASSPGVTEAFFGQGTRLTVV.

The genes are TRBV19 and TRBJ1-5; tentative D call: TRBD1 (5 bases). The CDR3 length is 14 residues. Trimming took 3 bases from V and 11 from J, leaving 17 bases between them. Germline assignment: CDR1 LNHDA and CDR2 SQIVND (reference sequence). The CDR3 sequence is CASSIPTGDQAQHF. The CDR3 DNA follows: TGTGCCAGTAGTATCCCGACGGGGGATCAAGCCCAGCATTTT.

There are a few counts of this clonotype. The chain links TRBV11-2 to TRBJ2-3, with TRBD1 identical over 8 bases. From germline, CDR1 is SGHAT and CDR2 FQNNGV. The V gene end was trimmed by 2 bases and the J gene end by 4 bases; junction bases not matched to a gene: 5. CDR3 size: 15 residues. CDR3 DNA: TGTGCCAGCAGCTTAAAACAGGGGGTCGCAGATACGCAGTATTTT. It specifies CASSLKQGVADTQYF.

This chain links TRBV14 with TRBJ2-5; TRBD1 aligns across 7 bases. CDR1 is SGHDN, CDR2 FVKESK, per germline. This CDR3 spans 15 amino acids. V gave up 1 base and J gave up 1 base; unmatched junction bases: 3. The CDR3 DNA reads TGTGCCAGCAGCCAAGTCCAGGGGGTCCAAGAGACCCAGTACTTC. It translates to CASSQVQGVQETQYF.

This clonotype was detected only a few times. The V gene is TRBV19, the J gene TRBJ2-3, with D possibly matching TRBD2 (6 bases). The CDR3 extends over 16 amino acids. CDR1 is LNHDA and CDR2 is SQIVND in the germline V gene (reference sequence). V lost 0 bases and J lost 3, with 13 bases in between. The CDR3: CASSIDHGGTTDTQYF. The CDR3 nucleotides are TGTGCCAGTAGTATAGATCACGGGGGAACTACAGATACGCAGTATTTT.

This sequence joins TRBV5-5 and TRBJ1-5; no clear D gene. Trimming shortened V by 6 bases and J by 2 bases, and 15 bases separated the two germline ends. Germline V lookup: CDR1 SGHKS, CDR2 YYEKEE (reference sequence). CDR3 length: 15 amino acids. CDR3 protein: CASTLGLGGNQPQHF. In DNA form, the CDR3 reads TGTGCCAGCACCCTTGGCTTAGGTGGCAATCAGCCCCAGCATTTT.

The CDR3 DNA reads as TGTGCCTGGAGTACCGATGGACGCGGCAATCAGCCCCAGCATTTT. Protein: CAWSTDGRGNQPQHF. The chain couples TRBV30 to TRBJ1-5, with unresolved D. Trimming stripped 2 bases from V and 2 bases from J, with 13 bases between. Germline loops: CDR1 GTSNPN, CDR2 SVGIG (reference sequence). The CDR3 contains 15 residues.

This chain uses TRBV7-8 with TRBJ2-4; D ambiguous. Germline V lookup: CDR1 SGHVS, CDR2 FQNEAQ. The CDR3 totals 13 residues. With 2 bases removed from V and 5 bases from J, the gap between germline ends came to 7 bases. The CDR3 spells CASSLRHQNIQYF. Written as DNA, the CDR3 is TGTGCCAGCAGCTTACGGCACCAAAACATTCAGTACTTC.

In nucleotides, the CDR3 is TGTGCCAGTAGATCCTCGGGCTCCTATAATTCACCCCTCCACTTT. As protein: CASRSSGSYNSPLHF. The chain employs TRBV19 and TRBJ1-6; D not resolved. CDR3 length equals 15 residues. CDR1 LNHDA and CDR2 SQIVND come from the germline V gene (reference sequence). Trimming took 6 bases from V and 0 from J, leaving 9 bases between them.

V is TRBV6-4 and J is TRBJ2-3; D is unresolved. The CDR3 sequence is 14 residues long. V lost 2 bases and J 2 bases, leaving 8 bases between the germline ends. Germline V gives CDR1 MRHNA, CDR2 SNTAGT. DNA for the CDR3: TGTGCCAGCAGTGACCGTGGATTCACAGATACGCAGTATTTT. As protein: CASSDRGFTDTQYF.

The V gene is TRBV2, the J gene TRBJ2-7; the D gene is possibly TRBD1 (5 bases). V was pared by 3 bases and J by 1 base, with 7 bases between. CDR1 SNHLY and CDR2 FYNNEI come from the germline V gene. The CDR3 is made up of 13 amino acids. The CDR3 region is CASSDRASYEQYF. CDR3 DNA: TGTGCCAGCAGTGACAGGGCTTCCTACGAGCAGTACTTC.

The sample holds a few counts of this clonotype. The chain combines TRBV7-2 with TRBJ1-5; no clear D. Trimming removed 5 bases at V and 5 bases at J, with 7 bases between. The CDR3 is 12 amino acids. The germline gives CDR1 SGHTA, CDR2 FQGNSA. CDR3 region: CASSPPDQPQHF. The DNA of the CDR3 is TGTGCCAGCAGCCCCCCGGATCAGCCCCAGCATTTT. Together with reference TRBV7-2 and TRBJ1-5, the CDR3 gives the full variable domain: GAGVSQSPSNKVTEKGKDVELRCDPISGHTALYWYRQSLGQGLEFLIYFQGNSAPDKSGLPSDRFSAERTGGSVSTLTIQRTQQEDSAVYLCASSPPDQPQHFGDGTRLSIL.

The chain has TRBV2 and TRBJ1-5; D not certain. The CDR3 extends over 15 amino acids. V lost 5 bases, J lost 1 base, and 12 bases lay in between. Germline V lookup: CDR1 SNHLY, CDR2 FYNNEI. As DNA, the CDR3 is TGTGCCAGCAGTCGACACCTAGGGAGCAATCAGCCCCAGCATTTT. It specifies CASSRHLGSNQPQHF.

The gene calls are TRBV4-2 and TRBJ2-7; 8 nucleotides line up with TRBD1. Trimming took 9 bases from V and 6 from J; bases not matched to a gene: 7. The germline CDR1 and CDR2 sequences are LGHNA and YNFKEQ. The CDR3 is made up of 12 amino acids. Written as DNA, the CDR3 is TGTGCCAGTACCGGGACAGGCGTCGAGCAGTACTTC. This encodes CASTGTGVEQYF.

This clonotype has just a few counts. This chain connects TRBV27 to TRBJ1-6, with unresolved D. V lost 6 bases, J lost 6 bases, and 6 bases lay in between. The CDR3 consists of 12 residues. Germline loops: CDR1 MNHEY, CDR2 SMNVEV (reference sequence). The CDR3 DNA reads TGTGCCAGCAGCCGTCGTAATTCACCCCTCCACTTT. Protein sequence: CASSRRNSPLHF.

This clonotype was observed a handful of times. The chain links TRBV20-1 to TRBJ1-6; TRBD1 might be the D (6 bases). Germline lookup yields CDR1 DFQATT and CDR2 SNEGSKA (reference sequence). This CDR3 is built from 13 residues. Deletions cut 5 bases from V and 6 bases from J, with 11 bases between. The DNA for the CDR3 is TGCAGTGCTTCAAAGGGGGGTAATTCACCCCTCCACTTT. Translation: CSASKGGNSPLHF.

This chain connects TRBV2 to TRBJ2-7, with D unresolved. V lost 3 bases, J lost 0 bases, and 9 bases lay in between. CDR3 length: 14 amino acids. Germline CDR1 SNHLY, CDR2 FYNNEI. CDR3 sequence reads: CASSDAWSSYEQYF. For the CDR3, the DNA is TGTGCCAGCAGTGACGCGTGGAGCTCCTACGAGCAGTACTTC.